One T cell receptor (beta chain) is described in this entry. This table comes from immunoSEQ multiplex PCR, and its TCRdb copy is limited to in-frame clones, with some not included. In the table there are around 190,000 clones, approximately 83% of which are singletons. The sample comes from a study of blood T cell repertoires in COVID-19. The ends lost 4 bases at V and 6 bases at J; junction bases unmatched: 9. CDR3 length: 14 residues. Germline CDR1 and CDR2: SGHRS and YFSETQ. The clonotype originates from a human donor in a cohort sampled during active COVID-19. V and J are TRBV5-1 and TRBJ1-2; TRBD1 agrees at 7 bases. The sequenced sample was peripheral blood. The CDR3 protein is CASSLGQVMDGYTF. CDR3 nucleotide sequence: TGCGCCAGCAGCCTCGGACAGGTTATGGATGGCTACACCTTC.